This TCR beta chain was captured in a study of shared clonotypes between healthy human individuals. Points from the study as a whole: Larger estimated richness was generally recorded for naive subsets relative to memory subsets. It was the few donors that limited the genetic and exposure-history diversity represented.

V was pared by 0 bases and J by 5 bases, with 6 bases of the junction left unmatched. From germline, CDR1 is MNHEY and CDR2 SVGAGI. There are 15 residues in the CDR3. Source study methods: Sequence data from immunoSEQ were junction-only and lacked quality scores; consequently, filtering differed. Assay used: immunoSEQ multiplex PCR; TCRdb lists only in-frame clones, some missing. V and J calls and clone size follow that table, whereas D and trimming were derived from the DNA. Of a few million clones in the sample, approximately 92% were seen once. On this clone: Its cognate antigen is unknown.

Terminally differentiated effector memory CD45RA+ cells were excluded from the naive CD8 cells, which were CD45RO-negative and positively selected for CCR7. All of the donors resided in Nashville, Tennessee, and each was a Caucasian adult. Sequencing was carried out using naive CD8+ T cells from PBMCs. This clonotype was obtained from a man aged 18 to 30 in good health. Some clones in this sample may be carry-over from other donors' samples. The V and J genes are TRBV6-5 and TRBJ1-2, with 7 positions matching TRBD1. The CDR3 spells CASSYSDRRAYGYTF. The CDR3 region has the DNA TGTGCCAGCAGTTACTCGGACAGGAGGGCTTATGGCTACACCTTC.